This T cell receptor beta chain was recovered during a study of blood T cell repertoires in COVID-19. Study at large: Samples representing acute and convalescent COVID-19 were sourced from the United States, Italy and Spain. In each case, the material was cDNA or gDNA derived from T cells, B-cell-depleted T cells, or PBMCs.

In the original processing: Amplified reference gene primers provided the basis for estimating nucleated cell counts. Sequenced by immunoSEQ multiplex PCR; TCRdb stores in-frame clones only, minus some. The DNA was the basis for D and trimming; V, J and clone size are from that table. The sample consists of about 130,000 clones, 65% to 85% of them appearing once. This clone has just a few counts. Trimming removed 4 bases from V and 5 bases from J, with 11 bases in between. The germline gives CDR1 MNHEY, CDR2 SVGAGI. The CDR3 is made up of 13 amino acids. The clonotype originates from a man between 65 and 80 years old with acute or convalescent COVID-19. The J gene is TRBJ1-1, the V gene TRBV6-5; D ambiguous. Sequencing used peripheral blood. In DNA, the CDR3 is TGTGCCAGCAGTTTTGAACCTAGGACTGAAGCTTTCTTT. This translates into CASSFEPRTEAFF.